This T cell receptor (beta chain) came from a study of shared clonotypes between healthy human individuals. There are 11 residues in the CDR3. V was shortened by 5 bases and J by 12 bases, with 11 bases between the two germline ends. CDR1 and CDR2 (germline): SGHNT, YENEEA. As defined, naive CD8 cells were CD45RO-negative and positively selected for CCR7, with terminally differentiated effector memory CD45RA+ cells excluded. Assay used: immunoSEQ multiplex PCR; TCRdb lists only in-frame clones, some missing. The profile shows 2 million to 2.5 million clones, about 92% of them singletons. V is TRBV11-3 and J is TRBJ2-1; the D is unclear. The clonotype was recovered from a man younger than 30 in good health. Some clones in this sample may be carry-over from other donors' samples. The sequencing input was naive CD8+ T cells from PBMCs. Written as DNA, the CDR3 is TGTGCCAGCAGCCACGGCCAGGCGCAGTTCTTC. It specifies CASSHGQAQFF.